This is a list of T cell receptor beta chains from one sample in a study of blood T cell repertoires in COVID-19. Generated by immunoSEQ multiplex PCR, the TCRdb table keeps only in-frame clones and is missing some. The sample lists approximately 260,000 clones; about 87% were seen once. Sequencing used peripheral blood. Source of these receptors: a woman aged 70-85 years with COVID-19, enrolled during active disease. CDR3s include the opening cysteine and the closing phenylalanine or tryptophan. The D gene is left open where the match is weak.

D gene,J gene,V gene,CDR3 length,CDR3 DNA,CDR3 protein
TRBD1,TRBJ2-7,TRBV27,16,TGTGCCAGCAGTTTATCGAACGCAGGGGGCGCGTACGAGCAGTACTTC,CASSLSNAGGAYEQYF
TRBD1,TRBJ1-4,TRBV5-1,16,TGCGCCAGCAGCTTGGATGGGACAGGGAATAATGAAAAACTGTTTTTT,CASSLDGTGNNEKLFF
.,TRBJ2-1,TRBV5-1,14,TGCGCCAGCAGCACCACGACAGACTACAATGAGCAGTTCTTC,CASSTTTDYNEQFF
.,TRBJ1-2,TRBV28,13,TGTGCCAGCAAGAGACCAGGGAACTATGGCTACACCTTC,CASKRPGNYGYTF
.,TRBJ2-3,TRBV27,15,TGTGCCAGCAGTCCCGCGAGCTCGCGCACAGATACGCAGTATTTT,CASSPASSRTDTQYF
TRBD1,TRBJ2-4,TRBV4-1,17,TGCGCCAGCAGCCATACCGGGACAGGGTTATCCGGGGACATTCAGTACTTC,CASSHTGTGLSGDIQYF
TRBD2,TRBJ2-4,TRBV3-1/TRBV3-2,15,TGTGCCAGCAGCCGGGAGGGAGGCGTCAAAAACATTCAGTACTTC,CASSREGGVKNIQYF
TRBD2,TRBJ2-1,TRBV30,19,TGTGCCTGGAGGGGGGGTGCGGTAGCTAGCGGGAGACAGTACAATGAGCAGTTCTTC,CAWRGGAVASGRQYNEQFF
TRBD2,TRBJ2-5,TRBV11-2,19,TGTGCCAGCAGCGCGGGGGTGCTGGGTGGGGTGTTGGGGAGCGAGACCCAGTACTTC,CASSAGVLGGVLGSETQYF
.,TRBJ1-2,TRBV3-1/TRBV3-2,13,TGTGCCAGCAGCCAAGTCCAGGGTTATGGCTACACCTTC,CASSQVQGYGYTF
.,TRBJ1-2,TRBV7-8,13,TGTGCCAGCAGTCCAGGGGTTGACTATGGCTACACCTTC,CASSPGVDYGYTF
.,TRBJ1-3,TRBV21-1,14,TGTGCCAGCACCACGGCAGGGGTAGGAAACACCATATATTTT,CASTTAGVGNTIYF
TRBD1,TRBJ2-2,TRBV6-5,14,TGTGCCAGCAGGAGGACAGGGTGGACCGGGGAGCTGTTTTTT,CASRRTGWTGELFF
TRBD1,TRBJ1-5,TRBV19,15,TGTGCCAGTACCCCGGGACAGGGATACAATCAGCCCCAGCATTTT,CASTPGQGYNQPQHF
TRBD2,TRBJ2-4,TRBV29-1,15,TGCAGCGTTGAAGGAATAGCGGGAGTCAAAAACATTCAGTACTTC,CSVEGIAGVKNIQYF